The clone carrying this T cell receptor beta chain occurred a few times. Its antigen is not known. This may be a read error, as it is one base from a much larger clone. TCRdb fed the 5' RACE reads into MiXCR, producing one record per CDR3 protein. The repertoire holds 200,000 to 300,000 distinct CDR3 sequences, with over 8.5% as singletons. These data come from a study of CD8 T cells in ankylosing spondylitis. Study-level points and caveats: The clones that were linked to disease were reported to be significantly enriched in matched synovial fluid samples from ankylosing spondylitis patients. Some of these motif variants have turned up before, in reports on reactive arthritis synovial fluid and blood. Relatively rare in peripheral blood, disease-linked clones were also CD8+.

CDR1 and CDR2 (germline): MDHEN, SYDVKM. The CDR3 sequence is 12 residues long. V was pared by 5 bases and J by 3 bases, with 8 bases between. This chain links TRBV28 with TRBJ2-7; TRBD1 might be the D (6 bases). Sequenced: blood, either unsorted or a sorted T cell fraction (not recorded which). The sequence came from a male donor with ankylosing spondylitis or in good health (not recorded which). In DNA, the CDR3 is TGTGCCAGCAGTACACAGGGCTACGAGCAGTACTTC. As protein: CASSTQGYEQYF.